This note documents a single T cell receptor (beta chain) sequence. The target antigen is unknown. The entry originates in a study of shared clonotypes between healthy human individuals. Donors included only healthy HIV-negative adults lacking recent acute infections or vaccinations. The CDR3 covers 13 residues. Trimming cost V 0 bases and J 3 bases, with 7 bases left between them. The germline gives CDR1 SGHRS, CDR2 YFSETQ. Findings and caveats of the study: Sample collection involved blood only; tissue repertoires are likely different. Though the depth was large, rarefaction showed that sorted-subset sequencing was incomplete.

Each PCR replicate from the sorted subsets contained about 200 ng DNA, which is some 31,000 T cell genomes. Profiling relied on immunoSEQ multiplex PCR, and the TCRdb table lists in-frame clones only, not all of them. The repertoire has millions of clones, 85% to 95% of them found once; the top ten carry under 0.45%. The sample taken for sequencing was naive CD4+ T cells from PBMCs. Subset of the sample: CD45RA+ positively selected. The rearrangement uses TRBV5-1 and TRBJ2-7; D remains unclear. This receptor was taken from a man younger than 35 in good health. Some clones in this sample may be carry-over from other donors' samples. The CDR3 DNA is TGCGCCAGCAGCTTGGATGGAATCTACGAGCAGTACTTC. The encoded protein is CASSLDGIYEQYF.